A selection of T cell receptor beta chains follows, all from one sample in a study of cytomegalovirus exposure and HLA in healthy donors. Profiling relied on immunoSEQ multiplex PCR, and the TCRdb table lists in-frame clones only, not all of them. Here the sample spans 150,000 to 200,000 clones, approximately 67% being singletons. Sequenced material: PBMCs. These receptors all stem from a man aged 35-49 years in good health and CMV-seronegative. Both conserved end residues are part of each CDR3. D genes are given only for firm matches. Not every row has a clone size; where given, it reads once, few, many or a size class.

clone_size	v_call	d_call	j_call	cdr3_aa	cdr3_nt
NA	TRBV9	TRBD1	TRBJ2-7	CASSVEEGQGTGEQYF	TGTGCCAGCAGCGTAGAAGAGGGACAGGGGACTGGCGAGCAGTACTTC
NA	TRBV6-6	TRBD1	TRBJ1-1	CASSYQKQGSEAFF	TGTGCCAGCAGTTACCAGAAACAGGGGTCGGAAGCTTTCTTT
once	TRBV10-3	TRBD2	TRBJ2-1	CATAGVSYNEQFF	TGTGCCACCGCGGGGGTTTCCTACAATGAGCAGTTCTTC
NA	TRBV5-1	NA	TRBJ1-1	CASTPAGAPNTEAFF	TGCGCCAGCACCCCAGCGGGGGCCCCGAACACTGAAGCTTTCTTT
once	TRBV7-9	TRBD1	TRBJ2-4	CSSSRTGQGKAKNIQYF	TGTTCCAGCAGCCGAACCGGACAGGGGAAAGCCAAAAACATTCAGTACTTC
once	TRBV11-3	NA	TRBJ1-1	CASSRGGNTEAFF	TGTGCCAGCAGCAGAGGGGGGAACACTGAAGCTTTCTTT
once	TRBV6-1	TRBD1	TRBJ1-3	CASSDLQGAGNTIYF	TGTGCCAGCAGTGACTTACAGGGGGCTGGAAACACCATATATTTT
NA	TRBV7-6	NA	TRBJ2-7	CASSPAVGAGAYEQYF	TGTGCCAGCAGCCCGGCGGTGGGGGCGGGTGCCTACGAGCAGTACTTC
NA	TRBV29-1	NA	TRBJ2-3	CSVVGTSFTDTQYF	TGCAGCGTTGTTGGGACATCTTTCACAGATACGCAGTATTTT
NA	TRBV11-3	TRBD1	TRBJ2-1	CASSFSGAGTAPYNEQFF	TGTGCCAGCAGCTTTTCAGGTGCCGGGACAGCCCCCTACAATGAGCAGTTCTTC
once	TRBV28	NA	TRBJ2-5	CASSSLETQYF	TGTGCCAGCAGTTCCCTAGAGACCCAGTACTTC
NA	TRBV7-9	NA	TRBJ2-5	CASSHSLGETQYF	TGTGCCAGCAGCCACTCACTAGGAGAGACCCAGTACTTC